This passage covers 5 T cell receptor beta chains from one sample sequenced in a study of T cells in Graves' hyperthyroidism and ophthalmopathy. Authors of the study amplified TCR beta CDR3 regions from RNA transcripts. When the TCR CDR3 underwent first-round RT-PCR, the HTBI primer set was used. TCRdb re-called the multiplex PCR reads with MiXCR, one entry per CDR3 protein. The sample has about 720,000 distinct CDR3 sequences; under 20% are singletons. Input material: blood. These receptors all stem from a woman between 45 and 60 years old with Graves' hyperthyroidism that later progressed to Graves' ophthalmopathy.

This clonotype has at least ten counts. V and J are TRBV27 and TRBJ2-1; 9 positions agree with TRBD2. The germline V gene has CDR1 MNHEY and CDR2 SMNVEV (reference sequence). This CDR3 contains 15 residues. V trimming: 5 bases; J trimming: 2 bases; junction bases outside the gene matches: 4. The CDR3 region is CASSQTSGAYNEQFF. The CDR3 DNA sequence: TGTGCCAGCAGTCAGACTAGCGGAGCCTACAATGAGCAGTTCTTC.

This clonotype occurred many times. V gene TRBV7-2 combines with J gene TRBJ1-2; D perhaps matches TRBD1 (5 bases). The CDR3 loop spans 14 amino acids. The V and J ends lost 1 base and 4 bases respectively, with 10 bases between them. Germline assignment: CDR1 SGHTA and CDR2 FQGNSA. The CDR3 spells CASSLDPGSYGYTF. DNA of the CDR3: TGTGCCAGCAGCTTAGACCCAGGGTCCTATGGCTACACCTTC. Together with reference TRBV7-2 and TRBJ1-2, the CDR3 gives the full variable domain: GAGVSQSPSNKVTEKGKDVELRCDPISGHTALYWYRQSLGQGLEFLIYFQGNSAPDKSGLPSDRFSAERTGGSVSTLTIQRTQQEDSAVYLCASSLDPGSYGYTFGSGTRLTVV.

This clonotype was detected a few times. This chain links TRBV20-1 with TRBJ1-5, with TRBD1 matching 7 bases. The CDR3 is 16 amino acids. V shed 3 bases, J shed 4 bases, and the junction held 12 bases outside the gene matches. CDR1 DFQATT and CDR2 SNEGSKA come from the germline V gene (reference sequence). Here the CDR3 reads CSASPQGVGRNQPQHF. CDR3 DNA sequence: TGCAGTGCTAGTCCGCAGGGGGTGGGAAGGAATCAGCCCCAGCATTTT.

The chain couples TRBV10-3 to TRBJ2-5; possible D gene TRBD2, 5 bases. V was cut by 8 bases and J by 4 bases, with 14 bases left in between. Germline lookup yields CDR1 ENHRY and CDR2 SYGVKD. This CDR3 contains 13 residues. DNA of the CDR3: TGTGCCATCGGCCGGGCGGCGGGAGAGACCCAGTACTTC. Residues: CAIGRAAGETQYF.

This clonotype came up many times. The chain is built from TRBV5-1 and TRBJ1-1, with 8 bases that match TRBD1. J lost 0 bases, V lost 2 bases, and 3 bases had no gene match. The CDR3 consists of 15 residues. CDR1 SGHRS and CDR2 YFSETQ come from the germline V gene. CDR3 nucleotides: TGCGCCAGCAGCTTCGGACAGGGAGTGAACACTGAAGCTTTCTTT. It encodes CASSFGQGVNTEAFF.